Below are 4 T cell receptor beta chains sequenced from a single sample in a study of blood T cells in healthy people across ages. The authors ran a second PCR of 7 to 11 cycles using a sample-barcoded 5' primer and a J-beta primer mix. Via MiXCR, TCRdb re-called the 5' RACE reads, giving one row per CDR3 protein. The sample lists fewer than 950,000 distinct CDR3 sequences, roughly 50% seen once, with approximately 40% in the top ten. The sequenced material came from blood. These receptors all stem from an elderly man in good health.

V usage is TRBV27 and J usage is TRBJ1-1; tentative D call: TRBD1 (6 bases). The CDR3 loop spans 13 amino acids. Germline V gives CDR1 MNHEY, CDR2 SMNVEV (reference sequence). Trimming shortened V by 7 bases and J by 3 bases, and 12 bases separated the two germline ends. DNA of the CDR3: TGTGCCAGCATGACAGGTAGTTACACTGAAGCTTTCTTT. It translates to CASMTGSYTEAFF.

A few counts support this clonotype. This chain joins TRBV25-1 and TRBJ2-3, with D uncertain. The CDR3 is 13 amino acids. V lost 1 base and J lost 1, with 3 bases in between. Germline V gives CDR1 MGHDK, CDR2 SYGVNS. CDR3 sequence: CASSESGTDTQYF. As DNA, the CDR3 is TGTGCCAGCAGTGAATCAGGCACAGATACGCAGTATTTT.

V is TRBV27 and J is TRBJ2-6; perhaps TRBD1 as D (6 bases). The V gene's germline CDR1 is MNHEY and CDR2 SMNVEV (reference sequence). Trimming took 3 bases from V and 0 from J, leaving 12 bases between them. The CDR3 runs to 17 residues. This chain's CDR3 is CASSFRTVSSGANVLTF. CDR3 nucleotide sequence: TGTGCCAGCAGTTTTCGGACAGTGAGCTCTGGGGCCAACGTCCTGACTTTC.

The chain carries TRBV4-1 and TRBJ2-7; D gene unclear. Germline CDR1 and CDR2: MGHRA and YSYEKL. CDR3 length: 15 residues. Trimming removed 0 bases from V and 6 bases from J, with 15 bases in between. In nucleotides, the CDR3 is TGCGCCAGCAGCCAAGATATGGCCATCTCCCCCGAGCAGTACTTC. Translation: CASSQDMAISPEQYF.